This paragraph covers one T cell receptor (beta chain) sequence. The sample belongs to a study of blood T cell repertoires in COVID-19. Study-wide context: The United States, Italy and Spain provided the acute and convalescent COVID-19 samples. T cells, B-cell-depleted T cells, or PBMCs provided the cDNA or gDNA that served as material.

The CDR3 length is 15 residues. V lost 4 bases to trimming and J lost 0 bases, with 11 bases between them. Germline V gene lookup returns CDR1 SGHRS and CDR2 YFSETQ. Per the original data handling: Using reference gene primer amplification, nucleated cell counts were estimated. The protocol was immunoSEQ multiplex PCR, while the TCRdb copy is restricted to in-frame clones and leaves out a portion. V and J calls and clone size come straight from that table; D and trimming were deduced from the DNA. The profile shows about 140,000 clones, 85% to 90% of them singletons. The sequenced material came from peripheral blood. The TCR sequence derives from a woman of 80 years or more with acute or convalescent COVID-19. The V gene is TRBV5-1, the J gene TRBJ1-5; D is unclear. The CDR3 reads CASSRSGNSNQPQHF. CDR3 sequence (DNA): TGCGCCAGCAGCCGTAGCGGTAATAGCAATCAGCCCCAGCATTTT.